The 15 T cell receptor beta chains listed next were all sequenced from one sample in a study of cytomegalovirus exposure and HLA in healthy donors. PCR used 60 Vbeta primers and 13 Jbeta primers. The table came from immunoSEQ multiplex PCR; TCRdb's copy has only in-frame clones and leaves some out. The table records under 200,000 clones, approximately 70% of them present only once. Source material: PBMCs. The receptors come from a woman in her twenties or thirties in good health and CMV-seronegative.

The chain employs TRBV5-1 and TRBJ1-1; TRBD1 matches at 8 bases. The germline V gene encodes CDR1 SGHRS and CDR2 YFSETQ. This CDR3 is 16 amino acids long. The trim removed 1 base at V and 4 bases at J, leaving 9 bases unmatched. The CDR3 nucleotides read TGCGCCAGCAGCTTGTTGTCAGGGGGCGCGGGCACTGAAGCTTTCTTT. This sequence encodes CASSLLSGGAGTEAFF.

This chain joins TRBV19 and TRBJ2-1; D ambiguous. The CDR3 contains 12 residues. Germline lookup yields CDR1 LNHDA and CDR2 SQIVND (reference sequence). Trimming took off 2 bases at V and 8 bases at J, with 7 bases between the two ends. The CDR3 loop reads CASSIQGDEQFF. In DNA form, the CDR3 reads TGTGCCAGTAGTATACAAGGAGATGAGCAGTTCTTC.

This chain uses TRBV5-4 with TRBJ1-3; no definite D call. CDR3 size: 15 residues. Germline V gene lookup returns CDR1 SGHNT and CDR2 YYREEE (reference sequence). The ends were cut back, 0 bases at V and 7 bases at J, with 14 bases in the middle. This CDR3 is CASSLAGPFRNTIYF. Here the CDR3 DNA reads TGTGCCAGCAGCTTGGCAGGTCCCTTCAGGAACACCATATATTTT.

The chain is built from TRBV4-1 and TRBJ1-1; no clear D gene. Looked up from germline, CDR1 is MGHRA and CDR2 is YSYEKL. Trimming stripped 1 base from V and 3 bases from J, with 9 bases between. This CDR3 spans 14 amino acids. CDR3 amino acids: CASSQVRGYTEAFF. The CDR3 nucleotides read TGCGCCAGCAGCCAAGTGCGGGGTTACACTGAAGCTTTCTTT.

The chain has TRBV5-6 and TRBJ1-1; possibly TRBD1 for D (6 bases). CDR3 length: 16 amino acids. V was cut by 1 base and J by 0 bases, with 13 bases left in between. CDR1 is SGHDT, CDR2 YYEEEE, per germline. CDR3 region: CASSLYGGAMNTEAFF. CDR3 in DNA: TGTGCCAGCAGCTTGTATGGGGGCGCGATGAACACTGAAGCTTTCTTT.

The chain links TRBV7-3 to TRBJ2-1; TRBD2 agrees at 9 bases. V lost 5 bases to trimming and J lost 13 bases; unmatched junction nucleotides: 18. The V gene's germline CDR1 is SGHTA and CDR2 FQGTGA. This CDR3 has 16 residues. Written as DNA, the CDR3 is TGTGCCAGCAGCCTCAATAAAGACCTAGCGGGGTGGTCCCAGTTCTTC. Translated: CASSLNKDLAGWSQFF. Full variable domain (outside the CDR3, taken from reference TRBV7-3 and TRBJ2-1): GAGVSQTPSNKVTEKGKYVELRCDPISGHTALYWYRQSLGQGPEFLIYFQGTGAADDSGLPNDRFFAVRPEGSVSTLKIQRTERGDSAVYLCASSLNKDLAGWSQFFGPGTRLTVL.

This chain uses TRBV7-6 with TRBJ2-7, with D perhaps TRBD1 (5 bases). Germline CDR1 reads SGHVS; CDR2 reads FNYEAQ. The CDR3 covers 13 residues. The V end was cut by 5 bases, the J end by 7 bases, with 15 bases between. The CDR3 DNA sequence: TGTGCCAGCAGCCCCGTAGGGGCTCGTGAGCAGTACTTC. This encodes CASSPVGAREQYF.

The V gene is TRBV27, the J gene TRBJ1-1; D ambiguous. Trimming left V 5 bases short and J 7 bases short, with 17 bases between. Germline values: CDR1 MNHEY, CDR2 SMNVEV (reference sequence). The CDR3 has 14 residues. The CDR3 is CASSPYFTPNEAFF. The CDR3 nucleotides read TGTGCCAGCAGTCCCTACTTTACTCCAAATGAAGCTTTCTTT.

The genes are TRBV7-2 and TRBJ2-2; D ambiguous. The CDR3 runs 15 residues. With 2 bases removed from V and 1 base from J, the gap between germline ends came to 8 bases. Germline V gives CDR1 SGHTA, CDR2 FQGNSA. The CDR3 DNA reads TGTGCCAGCAGCTTACAGTCAGGGAACACCGGGGAGCTGTTTTTT. Residues: CASSLQSGNTGELFF.

CDR3 nucleotides: TGTGCCAGCAGTGAACCCGGACATAGCAATCAGCCCCAGCATTTT. Translation: CASSEPGHSNQPQHF. The chain couples TRBV6-1 to TRBJ1-5; a possible D gene is TRBD1 (5 bases). Germline CDR1 reads MNHNS; CDR2 reads SASEGT. Trimming shortened V by 2 bases and J by 0 bases, and 8 bases separated the two germline ends. The CDR3 is 15 residues long.

This rearrangement joins TRBV5-1 to TRBJ2-1, with D uncertain. Germline V gene data show CDR1 as SGHRS and CDR2 as YFSETQ. Trimming took 1 base from V and 4 from J, leaving 12 bases between them. The CDR3 extends over 15 amino acids. DNA for the CDR3: TGCGCCAGCAGCTTGCGTCAGGCGACATACAATGAGCAGTTCTTC. Amino acid sequence: CASSLRQATYNEQFF. The full variable domain, with the rest looked up from reference TRBV5-1 and TRBJ2-1, is KAGVTQTPRYLIKTRGQQVTLSCSPISGHRSVSWYQQTPGQGLQFLFEYFSETQRNKGNFPGRFSGRQFSNSRSEMNVSTLELGDSALYLCASSLRQATYNEQFFGPGTRLTVL.

This clone was counted a single time. The rearrangement links TRBV4-1 to TRBJ2-7; 9 nucleotides match TRBD1. The CDR3 is made up of 16 amino acids. Germline CDR1 is MGHRA and CDR2 is YSYEKL. J was trimmed by 2 bases and V by 1 base; bases with no gene match: 6. The CDR3 DNA reads as TGCGCCAGCAGCCAAGGGGGACAGGGCGTTACCTACGAGCAGTACTTC. It translates to CASSQGGQGVTYEQYF.

The gene calls are TRBV2 and TRBJ2-5; 10 positions match TRBD2. J lost 4 bases, V lost 7 bases, and 3 bases had no gene match. The CDR3 totals 13 residues. From germline, CDR1 is SNHLY and CDR2 FYNNEI. The CDR3 DNA reads as TGTGCCAGCAAACCTAGCGGGAGAGAGACCCAGTACTTC. Protein: CASKPSGRETQYF.

The chain combines TRBV2 with TRBJ2-7; TRBD1 matches at 9 bases. The germline gives CDR1 SNHLY, CDR2 FYNNEI. The CDR3 extends over 15 amino acids. V was pared by 6 bases and J by 4 bases, with 10 bases of the junction left unmatched. CDR3 region: CASSSSDRGYYEQYF. The CDR3 DNA reads as TGTGCCAGCAGCTCGTCGGACAGGGGATATTACGAGCAGTACTTC.

This clone was counted once. The V and J genes are TRBV27 and TRBJ2-3; D not resolved. The V end was cut by 6 bases, the J end by 0 bases, with 13 bases between. Germline V gives CDR1 MNHEY, CDR2 SMNVEV (reference sequence). CDR3 length: 15 residues. In DNA form, the CDR3 reads TGTGCCAGCAGCCATACCCGGTTAAGCACAGATACGCAGTATTTT. Amino acid sequence: CASSHTRLSTDTQYF.